These 28 T cell receptor beta chains were all obtained from the same sample, sequenced in a study of blood T cell repertoires in COVID-19. TCRdb's copy holds only in-frame clones and misses some; the assay was immunoSEQ multiplex PCR. The sample consists of 200,000 to 250,000 clones, about 80% of them appearing once. Sequences were obtained from PBMCs or T cells enriched from blood (not recorded which). The receptors derive from a woman between 45 and 65 years old who had been exposed to COVID-19.

This chain links TRBV7-2 with TRBJ2-3; 9 nucleotides match TRBD2. The CDR3 length is 18 residues. V lost 5 bases, J lost 2 bases, and 14 bases stayed unmatched. Germline V CDR1 and CDR2: SGHTA, FQGNSA. The CDR3 protein is CASSPRDRTSGYTDTQYF. CDR3 nucleotide sequence: TGTGCCAGCAGCCCACGAGATAGAACTAGCGGGTACACAGATACGCAGTATTTT.

The chain combines TRBV5-5 with TRBJ1-1, with D maybe TRBD1 (6 bases). This CDR3 comprises 15 residues. With 4 bases removed from V and 0 bases from J, the gap between germline ends came to 13 bases. Germline V gives CDR1 SGHKS, CDR2 YYEKEE (reference sequence). The CDR3 nucleotides read TGTGCCAGCAGCCCCGGGGACACGATGAACACTGAAGCTTTCTTT. It translates to CASSPGDTMNTEAFF.

This clone has just a few counts. The chain couples TRBV11-2 to TRBJ1-1, with 7 bases aligning to TRBD1. Germline V gene data show CDR1 as SGHAT and CDR2 as FQNNGV. V lost 3 bases and J lost 2; bases outside the gene matches: 3. CDR3 size: 14 residues. CDR3 residues: CASSFRQGNTEAFF. In DNA form, the CDR3 reads TGTGCCAGCAGCTTCCGACAGGGCAACACTGAAGCTTTCTTT.

The chain employs TRBV5-1 and TRBJ1-1; D is unclear. V lost 3 bases, J lost 4 bases, and 19 bases lay in between. From germline, CDR1 is SGHRS and CDR2 YFSETQ. This CDR3 contains 16 residues. This CDR3 is CASSSTPGAGSTEAFF. CDR3 sequence (DNA): TGCGCCAGCAGCTCGACACCCGGTGCAGGCTCCACTGAAGCTTTCTTT.

The genes are TRBV24-1 and TRBJ2-2, with TRBD1 matching over 11 bases. There are 16 residues in the CDR3. CDR1 KGHDR and CDR2 SFDVKD come from the germline V gene. Trimming removed 2 bases from V and 8 bases from J; junction bases left unmatched: 6. The CDR3 DNA reads TGTGCCACCAGTGATTGGGGGACAGGGGGAGTAGGGGAGCTGTTTTTT. Translating it yields CATSDWGTGGVGELFF.

This sequence joins TRBV7-9 and TRBJ1-5; TRBD1 matches 8 bases. V dropped 5 bases and J dropped 6; count of bases not matched to a gene: 0. The V gene's germline CDR1 is SEHNR and CDR2 FQNEAQ (reference sequence). The CDR3 consists of 12 residues. CDR3 loop: CASSQGAQPQHF. CDR3 bases: TGTGCCAGCAGCCAGGGGGCTCAGCCCCAGCATTTT.

This clone was detected a few times. The chain joins TRBV7-2 to TRBJ1-3; D gene ambiguous. This CDR3 has 13 amino acids. The V and J ends lost 5 bases and 0 bases respectively, with 5 bases between them. Germline V lookup: CDR1 SGHTA, CDR2 FQGNSA. CDR3 region: CASSPSSGNTIYF. CDR3 in DNA: TGTGCCAGCAGCCCCAGCTCTGGAAACACCATATATTTT.

The chain is built from TRBV20-1 and TRBJ1-6; D gene unclear. Trimming stripped 4 bases from V and 3 bases from J, with 13 bases between. The CDR3 runs to 15 residues. The V gene's germline CDR1 is DFQATT and CDR2 SNEGSKA (reference sequence). The CDR3 protein is CSANDAGIYNSPLHF. Here the CDR3 DNA reads TGCAGTGCTAATGACGCCGGTATCTATAATTCACCCCTCCACTTT.

The chain joins TRBV10-3 to TRBJ2-1, with 9 bases identical to TRBD2. Per the germline V gene, CDR1 is ENHRY and CDR2 is SYGVKD. J lost 8 bases, V lost 3 bases, and 11 bases had no gene match. CDR3 length: 16 amino acids. DNA for the CDR3: TGTGCCATCAGTGATCTCGGGAAGCGGGGGGTTTATGAGCAGTTCTTC. It yields the protein CAISDLGKRGVYEQFF.

This clone showed up just once. The rearrangement links TRBV19 to TRBJ2-7; tentative D call: TRBD1 (6 bases). The germline gives CDR1 LNHDA, CDR2 SQIVND (reference sequence). Trimming left V 3 bases short and J 6 bases short, with 15 bases between. There are 14 residues in the CDR3. The chain's CDR3 is CASSIERGQFEQYF. The CDR3 bases are TGTGCCAGTAGTATCGAGAGAGGACAGTTCGAGCAGTACTTC.

V and J are TRBV2 and TRBJ1-5, with D uncertain. This CDR3 has 12 amino acids. Germline CDR1 reads SNHLY; CDR2 reads FYNNEI. Trimming stripped 5 bases from V and 6 bases from J, with 8 bases between. CDR3 sequence (DNA): TGTGCCAGCAGTTACAGTACTCAGCCCCAGCATTTT. Translating gives CASSYSTQPQHF. Filled out from reference TRBV2 and TRBJ1-5, the complete variable domain reads EPEVTQTPSHQVTQMGQEVILRCVPISNHLYFYWYRQILGQKVEFLVSFYNNEISEKSEIFDDQFSVERPDGSNFTLKIRSTKLEDSAMYFCASSYSTQPQHFGDGTRLSIL.

V and J are TRBV27 and TRBJ1-6; 7 nucleotides match TRBD1. The V gene end was trimmed by 10 bases and the J gene end by 7 bases; junction bases not matched to a gene: 7. The CDR3 runs 13 residues. The germline V gene encodes CDR1 MNHEY and CDR2 SMNVEV (reference sequence). The CDR3 bases are TGTGCCATCCCGGGACAGCTAAATTCACCCCTCCACTTT. It codes for CAIPGQLNSPLHF.

This rearrangement joins TRBV6-4 to TRBJ1-1; 7 bases are shared with TRBD1. This CDR3 is 14 amino acids long. The V segment lost 7 bases and the J segment 2 bases; nucleotides outside the gene matches: 7. Germline values: CDR1 MRHNA, CDR2 SNTAGT. Written as DNA, the CDR3 is TGTGCCAGCAAGAGGGGGCCATCCAACACTGAAGCTTTCTTT. Residues: CASKRGPSNTEAFF.

The chain uses TRBV19 and TRBJ2-5; the match to TRBD2 covers 11 bases. The length of the CDR3 is 15 residues. The J segment lost 4 bases and the V segment lost 3 bases, leaving 4 bases of the junction unmatched. Germline V gene data show CDR1 as LNHDA and CDR2 as SQIVND (reference sequence). The CDR3 region has the DNA TGTGCCAGTAGTATCCCCACTAGCGGGGGAGAGACCCAGTACTTC. As protein: CASSIPTSGGETQYF.

V is TRBV6-5 and J is TRBJ2-5; the match to TRBD1 covers 10 bases. The J segment lost 5 bases and the V segment lost 7 bases, leaving 4 bases of the junction unmatched. CDR1 is MNHEY and CDR2 is SVGAGI in the germline V gene. CDR3 length equals 13 residues. The CDR3 region is CASTRQGAETQYF. The CDR3 DNA sequence: TGTGCCAGCACCCGACAGGGGGCTGAGACCCAGTACTTC.

The chain combines TRBV19 with TRBJ2-7; 7 nucleotides align to TRBD1. Germline CDR1 and CDR2: LNHDA and SQIVND (reference sequence). There are 15 residues in the CDR3. Trimming took 4 bases from V and 0 from J; bases not matched to a gene: 6. CDR3 amino acids: CASSRQGESSYEQYF. DNA of the CDR3: TGTGCCAGTAGTAGACAGGGCGAAAGCTCCTACGAGCAGTACTTC.

This clone was seen a single time. The junction differs from germline at one of its ends, possibly a read error. V is TRBV7-2 and J is TRBJ2-2, with 7 bases fitting TRBD2. The germline CDR1 and CDR2 sequences are SGHTA and FQGNSA. The CDR3 runs 16 residues. The CDR3 loop reads CASSLGPAGNSGELFF. The CDR3 DNA reads TGTGCCAGCAGCCTTGGGCCAGCGGGGAACTCCGGGGAGCTGTTTTTT.

This chain connects TRBV30 to TRBJ2-3; D perhaps matches TRBD2 (7 bases). This CDR3 region has 14 residues. The V and J ends lost 4 bases and 0 bases respectively, with 11 bases between them. The germline V gene encodes CDR1 GTSNPN and CDR2 SVGIG (reference sequence). CDR3 sequence (DNA): TGTGCCTGGATTGGGGGGGCTAGCACAGATACGCAGTATTTT. Encoded protein: CAWIGGASTDTQYF.

The chain uses TRBV29-1 and TRBJ2-1, with D unresolved. Germline loops: CDR1 SQVTM, CDR2 ANQGSEA. This CDR3 is 11 amino acids long. The CDR3 loop is CSLYSYNEQFF. CDR3 nucleotides: TGCAGTTTGTACTCCTACAATGAGCAGTTCTTC.

The chain employs TRBV7-2 and TRBJ2-1, with 8 bases aligning to TRBD1. The CDR3 covers 15 residues. Germline trimming cut 0 bases from V and 4 bases from J; bases unmatched to any gene: 2. Germline CDR1 SGHTA, CDR2 FQGNSA. CDR3 DNA: TGTGCCAGCAGCTTAGCCGGACAGGGTTACAATGAGCAGTTCTTC. This sequence encodes CASSLAGQGYNEQFF. Based on the CDR3 plus reference TRBV7-2 and TRBJ2-1, the full variable domain is GAGVSQSPSNKVTEKGKDVELRCDPISGHTALYWYRQSLGQGLEFLIYFQGNSAPDKSGLPSDRFSAERTGGSVSTLTIQRTQQEDSAVYLCASSLAGQGYNEQFFGPGTRLTVL.

This sequence joins TRBV14 and TRBJ2-2; TRBD2 matches at 15 bases. The CDR3 is 17 residues long. Germline V gene lookup returns CDR1 SGHDN and CDR2 FVKESK. With V trimmed by 4 bases and J by 8 bases, 8 bases remained unmatched. The CDR3 here is CASSPGLAGGRYGELFF. CDR3 bases: TGTGCCAGCAGCCCGGGACTAGCGGGGGGACGCTATGGGGAGCTGTTTTTT.

The V call is TRBV3-1 (or the pseudogene TRBV3-2), the J call TRBJ2-3, with D possibly TRBD2 on 5 matching bases. Germline V CDR1 and CDR2: LGHDT, YNNKEL (reference sequence). The CDR3 has 14 amino acids. Trimming stripped 8 bases from V and 2 bases from J, with 14 bases between. The CDR3 DNA reads TGTGCCAGCGCGTCTAGCCGCTCCACAGATACGCAGTATTTT. It yields the protein CASASSRSTDTQYF.

This clone was seen more than once but under ten times. This sequence joins TRBV19 and TRBJ2-7; tentative D call: TRBD2 (5 bases). The ends were cut back, 4 bases at V and 0 bases at J, with 10 bases in the middle. CDR1 and CDR2 (germline): LNHDA, SQIVND (reference sequence). CDR3 length equals 14 residues. CDR3 coding DNA: TGTGCCAGTAGTACCGGACTTTTCTCCTACGAGCAGTACTTC. This sequence encodes CASSTGLFSYEQYF. The whole variable domain, filled in from reference TRBV19 and TRBJ2-7, reads DGGITQSPKYLFRKEGQNVTLSCEQNLNHDAMYWYRQDPGQGLRLIYYSQIVNDFQKGDIAEGYSVSREKKESFPLTVTSAQKNPTAFYLCASSTGLFSYEQYFGPGTRLTVT.

This clone has just a few counts. The CDR3 loop is CASSLDHSYEQYF. For the CDR3, the DNA is TGTGCCAGCAGCTTAGATCATTCCTACGAGCAGTACTTC. The rearrangement joins TRBV7-9 to TRBJ2-7; D not resolved. Trimming left V 1 base short and J 1 base short, with 5 bases between. Germline CDR1 is SEHNR and CDR2 is FQNEAQ (reference sequence). CDR3 length: 13 amino acids.

This clone was counted many times. V is TRBV18 and J is TRBJ1-1; no firm D call. The CDR3 is 12 residues long. CDR1 and CDR2 from the germline V gene are KGHSH and LQKENI. V lost 2 bases to trimming and J lost 7 bases, with 8 bases between them. CDR3 in amino acids: CASSPSADEAFF. CDR3 in DNA: TGTGCCAGCTCACCATCTGCGGATGAAGCTTTCTTT.

This rearrangement joins TRBV28 to TRBJ1-1; 7 bases agree with TRBD1. Germline-derived CDR1 and CDR2 are MDHEN and SYDVKM. Trimming took 7 bases from V and 0 from J; bases not matched to a gene: 11. CDR3 length: 16 amino acids. The CDR3, as DNA: TGTGCCAGCATTCCAGGAGGGGGCCTCATGAACACTGAAGCTTTCTTT. It encodes CASIPGGGLMNTEAFF.

J is TRBJ2-7 and V is TRBV11-2; D is perhaps TRBD2 (6 bases). CDR3 length: 14 amino acids. V was shortened by 5 bases and J by 5 bases, with 16 bases between the two germline ends. Germline CDR1 SGHAT, CDR2 FQNNGV. The CDR3 DNA sequence: TGTGCCAGCAGCATCGGAGGGGCCCGAAACGAGCAGTACTTC. Translation gives CASSIGGARNEQYF.

This chain uses TRBV11-2 with TRBJ1-2; 12 nucleotides align to TRBD1. Per germline, CDR1 SGHAT and CDR2 FQNNGV. J lost 8 bases, V lost 3 bases, and 10 bases had no gene match. The CDR3 runs 16 residues. CDR3 in amino acids: CASSFLMGQGASGYTF. The CDR3, as DNA: TGTGCCAGCAGCTTCCTTATGGGACAGGGGGCAAGCGGCTACACCTTC. Full variable domain (missing parts from reference TRBV11-2 and TRBJ1-2): EAGVAQSPRYKIIEKRQSVAFWCNPISGHATLYWYQQILGQGPKLLIQFQNNGVVDDSQLPKDRFSAERLKGVDSTLKIQPAKLEDSAVYLCASSFLMGQGASGYTFGSGTRLTVV.